This T cell receptor beta chain was recovered during a study of blood T cell repertoires in COVID-19. Unmatched junction bases numbered 6, after V lost 5 bases and J lost 6 bases. The length of the CDR3 is 14 residues. Germline V gene sequence: CDR1 KGHSH, CDR2 LQKENI. TCRdb keeps only in-frame clones here, not all; method: immunoSEQ multiplex PCR. The sample carries some 270,000 clones, 85% to 90% recorded once. This chain links TRBV18 with TRBJ2-1; 8 bases agree with TRBD1. Sequencing was done on a sample of PBMCs or T cells enriched from blood (not recorded which). The receptor was derived from a woman in her twenties or thirties with acute COVID-19. The DNA of the CDR3 is TGTGCCAGCTCAGGACAGGGATGGGGCAATGAGCAGTTCTTC. Translated, it gives CASSGQGWGNEQFF. The variable domain in full, with the rest retrieved from reference TRBV18 and TRBJ2-1, is NAGVMQNPRHLVRRRGQEARLRCSPMKGHSHVYWYRQLPEEGLKFMVYLQKENIIDESGMPKERFSAEFPKEGPSILRIQQVVRGDSAAYFCASSGQGWGNEQFFGPGTRLTVL.